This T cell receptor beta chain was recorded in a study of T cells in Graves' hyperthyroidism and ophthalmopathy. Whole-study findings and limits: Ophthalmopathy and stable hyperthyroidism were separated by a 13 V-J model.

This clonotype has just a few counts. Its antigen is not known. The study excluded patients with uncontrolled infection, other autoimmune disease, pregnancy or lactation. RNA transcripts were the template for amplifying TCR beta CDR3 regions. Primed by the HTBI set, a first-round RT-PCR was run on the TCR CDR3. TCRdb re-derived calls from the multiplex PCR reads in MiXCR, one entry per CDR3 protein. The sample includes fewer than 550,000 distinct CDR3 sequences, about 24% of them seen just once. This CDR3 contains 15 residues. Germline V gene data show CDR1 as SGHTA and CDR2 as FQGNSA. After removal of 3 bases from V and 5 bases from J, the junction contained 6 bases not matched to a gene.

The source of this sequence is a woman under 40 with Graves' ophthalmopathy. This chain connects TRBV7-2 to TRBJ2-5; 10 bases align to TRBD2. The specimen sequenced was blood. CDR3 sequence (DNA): TGTGCCAGCAGCTTCAAGCGGGGGGGTGAGGAGACCCAGTACTTC. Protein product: CASSFKRGGEETQYF.